The T cell receptor beta chain under discussion was sequenced for a study of shared clonotypes between healthy human individuals. Study-wide results and caveats: A reduction in generation probabilities was seen for non-shared clonotypes relative to those shared by all four donors. Rarefaction analysis demonstrated incomplete sorted-subset sequencing notwithstanding large depth. Relative to memory subsets, naive subsets generally showed larger estimated richness.

Several immunoSEQ plates received, in even portions, the genomic DNA of each subset. Using immunoSEQ multiplex PCR, the repertoire was profiled, and TCRdb retains in-frame clones only, with some absent. Of over 2 million clones in the sample, about 95% were seen once. Concerning this clone: Its antigen is unidentified. In the same sample, other DNA sequences code for this CDR3.

In the naive CD8 group, cells lacked CD45RO and were positively selected for CCR7, so terminally differentiated effector memory CD45RA+ cells were left out. The sequence was collected from a man between 18 and 29 years old in good health. Sequences were obtained from naive CD8+ T cells sorted from blood.

CDR3 sequence (DNA): TGTGCCAGCAGCTTCGAACTAGCGACTTACAATGAGCAGTTCTTC. Its protein product is CASSFELATYNEQFF. The genes are TRBV7-9 and TRBJ2-1, with TRBD2 matching 7 bases. The CDR3 extends over 15 amino acids. Germline V CDR1 and CDR2: SEHNR, FQNEAQ (reference sequence). The trim removed 3 bases at V and 4 bases at J, leaving 6 bases unmatched.